These 17 T cell receptor beta chains share one sample of origin, sequenced in a study of blood T cell repertoires in COVID-19. Generated by immunoSEQ multiplex PCR, the TCRdb table keeps only in-frame clones and is missing some. The sample shows roughly 150,000 clones, roughly 90% of them seen only once. Sequencing input: peripheral blood. The receptor source for this set is a man aged 18 to 29 with COVID-19, enrolled during active disease.

This chain joins TRBV30 and TRBJ1-2, with 7 bases aligning to TRBD1. CDR1 and CDR2 from the germline V gene are GTSNPN and SVGIG (reference sequence). The CDR3 length is 14 residues. V lost 2 bases to trimming and J lost 4 bases; unmatched junction nucleotides: 7. The CDR3 loop reads CAWSSDRRGYGYTF. In DNA form, the CDR3 reads TGTGCCTGGAGTTCGGACAGGAGGGGCTATGGCTACACCTTC.

A note on this clone: A read error may produce the germline difference seen at one junction end. V usage is TRBV6-2 or TRBV6-3 and J usage is TRBJ2-3, with TRBD1 as a possible D gene (6 bases). The CDR3 loop spans 11 amino acids. The germline V gene encodes CDR1 MNHEY and CDR2 SVGEGT. The CDR3 sequence is CASSYSRDMNF. The CDR3 nucleotides read TGTGCCAGCAGTTACTCGAGGGACATGAATTTT.

The chain recombines TRBV5-1 with TRBJ2-1; D unclear. CDR3 length: 12 residues. V was clipped by 4 bases and J by 8 bases, with 10 bases between them. Germline lookup yields CDR1 SGHRS and CDR2 YFSETQ. Here the CDR3 DNA reads TGCGCCAGCAGCCCCGCGGCAGATGAGCAGTTCTTC. The encoded protein is CASSPAADEQFF.

The chain is built from TRBV27 and TRBJ2-7; D might be TRBD2 (5 bases). V dropped 2 bases and J dropped 3 bases, with 17 bases sitting between them. Germline V lookup: CDR1 MNHEY, CDR2 SMNVEV (reference sequence). This CDR3 is 16 amino acids long. The CDR3 DNA reads as TGTGCCAGCAGTTTAAGGGCTTTATCGACTATCTACGAGCAGTACTTC. Its translation: CASSLRALSTIYEQYF.

This clone came up a few times. The chain employs TRBV5-1 and TRBJ1-2, with 7 bases aligning to TRBD1. V lost 0 bases and J lost 3; bases outside the gene matches: 5. The CDR3 totals 15 residues. Looked up from germline, CDR1 is SGHRS and CDR2 is YFSETQ. The CDR3 DNA reads TGCGCCAGCAGCTTGGGACAGGGCAGGGACTATGGCTACACCTTC. It specifies CASSLGQGRDYGYTF. Together with reference TRBV5-1 and TRBJ1-2, the CDR3 gives the full variable domain: KAGVTQTPRYLIKTRGQQVTLSCSPISGHRSVSWYQQTPGQGLQFLFEYFSETQRNKGNFPGRFSGRQFSNSRSEMNVSTLELGDSALYLCASSLGQGRDYGYTFGSGTRLTVV.

In the case of this clone: Other DNA sequences in the same sample also yield this CDR3. The chain is built from TRBV11-2 and TRBJ1-1, with unresolved D. Trimming cost V 0 bases and J 6 bases, with 8 bases left between them. This CDR3 region has 13 residues. CDR1 is SGHAT, CDR2 FQNNGV, per germline. The CDR3 region is CASSLDRDAEAFF. CDR3 sequence (DNA): TGTGCCAGCAGCTTAGATCGGGATGCTGAAGCTTTCTTT.

The chain joins TRBV11-2 to TRBJ1-2, with D possibly matching TRBD1 (5 bases). The germline V gene encodes CDR1 SGHAT and CDR2 FQNNGV. V was shortened by 1 base and J by 4 bases, with 13 bases between the two germline ends. This CDR3 spans 15 amino acids. DNA of the CDR3: TGTGCCAGCAGCTTAGTTCTGGGACTCGGCTATGGCTACACCTTC. Translation: CASSLVLGLGYGYTF.

The gene calls are TRBV4-3 and TRBJ1-4; D remains unclear. Trimming removed 0 bases at V and 7 bases at J, with 6 bases between. The CDR3 spans 13 residues. In germline, CDR1 is LGHNA, CDR2 YSLEER. The CDR3 sequence is CASSQESGEKLFF. The CDR3 bases are TGCGCCAGCAGCCAAGAAAGCGGTGAAAAACTGTTTTTT.

This chain uses TRBV19 with TRBJ1-1; 8 bases are shared with TRBD1. J lost 11 bases, V lost 4 bases, and 3 bases had no gene match. CDR3 size: 11 residues. The germline V gene has CDR1 LNHDA and CDR2 SQIVND (reference sequence). Here the CDR3 reads CASSRDRSAFF. The DNA for the CDR3 is TGTGCCAGTAGTAGGGACAGGTCGGCTTTCTTT.

The genes are TRBV7-9 and TRBJ1-2, with TRBD1 identical over 10 bases. J lost 8 bases, V lost 5 bases, and 5 bases had no gene match. The germline V gene has CDR1 SEHNR and CDR2 FQNEAQ (reference sequence). CDR3 size: 13 residues. The CDR3 loop is CASSTGQGSGYTF. The DNA of the CDR3 is TGTGCCAGCAGCACGGGACAGGGGAGCGGCTACACCTTC.

The chain recombines TRBV9 with TRBJ2-1; D possibly corresponds to TRBD2 (5 bases). From germline, CDR1 is SGDLS and CDR2 YYNGEE. The germline V and J ends were trimmed by 2 bases and 8 bases, with 8 bases remaining between them. The length of the CDR3 is 12 residues. As DNA, the CDR3 is TGTGCCAGCAGCGTCGGGCGGGATGAGCAGTTCTTC. Protein sequence: CASSVGRDEQFF.

The J gene is TRBJ2-7, the V gene TRBV28; TRBD1 might be the D (5 bases). Germline V gene data show CDR1 as MDHEN and CDR2 as SYDVKM. The CDR3 runs 14 residues. The germline V and J ends were trimmed by 6 bases and 3 bases, with 15 bases remaining between them. The chain's CDR3 is CASRSIKDSYEQYF. The CDR3, as DNA: TGTGCCAGCAGATCGATTAAAGACAGCTACGAGCAGTACTTC.

The chain couples TRBV18 to TRBJ1-2; the D is unclear. The germline gives CDR1 KGHSH, CDR2 LQKENI. There are 14 residues in the CDR3. Trimming removed 1 base from V and 2 bases from J, with 8 bases in between. The CDR3 bases are TGTGCCAGCTCACCACGGCAGATCAACTATGGCTACACCTTC. Translation gives CASSPRQINYGYTF.

V usage is TRBV24-1 and J usage is TRBJ1-1; D is perhaps TRBD1 (6 bases). Trimming took off 1 base at V and 4 bases at J, with 6 bases between the two ends. CDR3 length: 13 amino acids. Germline V gives CDR1 KGHDR, CDR2 SFDVKD. CDR3 sequence (DNA): TGTGCCACCAGTGATTTCAGGGGCACTGAAGCTTTCTTT. It yields the protein CATSDFRGTEAFF.

V and J are TRBV9 and TRBJ2-1, with 12 bases matching TRBD1. The germline V gene has CDR1 SGDLS and CDR2 YYNGEE. The CDR3 has 20 amino acids. V dropped 5 bases and J dropped 4; count of bases not matched to a gene: 19. CDR3 region: CASSDPLRDRGLGDYNEQFF. The CDR3 bases are TGTGCCAGCAGTGACCCACTTCGGGACAGGGGGCTGGGAGATTACAATGAGCAGTTCTTC.

The gene calls are TRBV27 and TRBJ2-1; weak D call: TRBD2 (5 bases). CDR3 length: 15 amino acids. The germline CDR1 and CDR2 sequences are MNHEY and SMNVEV (reference sequence). V shed 2 bases and J shed 8 bases, with 16 bases lying between them. The CDR3 loop reads CASSLEAGVEDEQFF. The CDR3 coding sequence is TGTGCCAGCAGTTTAGAGGCAGGAGTGGAGGATGAGCAGTTCTTC.

The chain joins TRBV11-2 to TRBJ2-3; D possibly corresponds to TRBD2 (6 bases). CDR1 is SGHAT and CDR2 is FQNNGV in the germline V gene. CDR3 length: 15 residues. V shed 2 bases and J shed 4 bases, with 13 bases lying between them. CDR3 protein: CASSLWQGGADTQYF. Written as DNA, the CDR3 is TGTGCCAGCAGCTTATGGCAGGGAGGCGCAGATACGCAGTATTTT.